What follows describes a single TCR beta chain. The antigen is not known. V trimming: 3 bases; J trimming: 4 bases; junction bases outside the gene matches: 4. The germline CDR1 and CDR2 sequences are LNHDA and SQIVND (reference sequence). The CDR3 is made up of 15 amino acids. The data belong to a study of Ad26.COV2.S vaccination and SARS-CoV-2 variants. The treatment here: some 20 received Ad26.COV2.S at low or high dose, single or two shots; roughly five received placebo; per-sample allocation not given. Sample collection was performed on day 63 after the first vaccine or placebo injection. Whoever gave the sample was an adult aged 18-55 years in Boston. General study results and limits: Reports say spike-specific CD8+ and CD4+ T cell responses covered substantial breadth after vaccination. Total T cell responses were possibly underestimated by TCR breadth and depth analyses. Non-spike TCR breadth showed similarity between vaccine and placebo recipients.

Method: immunoSEQ multiplex PCR; TCRdb's copy keeps in-frame clones and lacks some. Of about 480,000 clones listed, approximately 90% are singletons. The input for sequencing was peripheral blood, taken in a trial of Ad26.COV2.S vaccine versus placebo. The rearrangement joins TRBV19 to TRBJ2-1, with 9 bases aligning to TRBD1. This receptor was identified in a person between 18 and 65 years old who received the Ad26.COV2.S COVID-19 vaccine or a placebo. In nucleotides, the CDR3 is TGTGCCAGTAGTATTGCACAGGGGGCTTACAATGAGCAGTTCTTC. This translates into CASSIAQGAYNEQFF.